This TCR beta chain derives from a study of OX40 agonist ivuxolimab in advanced cancers. Some clones are missing from TCRdb's copy, which holds only in-frame ones; the method was immunoSEQ multiplex PCR. Found here are 80,000 to 100,000 clones, more than 75% of them singletons; the top ten hold 0.3% to 0.35%. Study-level points and caveats: Relatively little clonal expansion, among the lowest observed, appeared in partial responders at 0.1-3.0 mg/kg. Normalized T-cell clonal expansion was also low in a subset of nonresponders. The CD4+ and CD8+ T cells in the blood had expanded clonally by week 6 at 0.1 to 3.0 mg/kg.

As concerns this clone: Its specificity is unknown.

V trimming: 2 bases; J trimming: 7 bases; junction bases outside the gene matches: 5. This CDR3 has 14 residues. The V gene's germline CDR1 is SNHLY and CDR2 FYNNEI. The cohort excluded patients with autoimmune disease history or systemic immunosuppression. Sequenced material: CD4+ or CD8+ T cells sorted from blood, taken in a trial of the OX40 agonist ivuxolimab. The V gene is TRBV2, the J gene TRBJ1-5; TRBD1 agrees at 7 bases. The sequence was obtained from an adult with an advanced solid tumor such as melanoma, head and neck, liver or kidney cancer. The CDR3 is CASSEQGVRQPQHF. The CDR3 DNA reads as TGTGCCAGCAGTGAACAGGGGGTAAGGCAGCCCCAGCATTTT.